The source of this T cell receptor beta chain is a study of human T cells and chemical hapten exposure. Time point meaning: pre-sensitization, week 0. Treatment here: therapeutic diphenylcyclopropenone sensitization with weekly scalp DPC. Attachment of unique molecular identifiers to individual cDNA molecules was performed in the library. TCRdb re-derived calls from the RACE reads in MiXCR, one entry per CDR3 protein. The sample yields 300,000 to 400,000 distinct CDR3 sequences, 5.1% seen once. This clonotype was detected many times. This sample comprised whole blood, obtained in connection with sensitization to the hapten diphenylcyclopropenone (DPC). The receptor's source is a woman between 50 and 59 years old with alopecia areata. Some clones in this sample may be carry-over from other donors' samples.

The CDR3 bases are TGTGCCAGCAGCTTAAACAATGAGCAGTTCTTC. Its protein product is CASSLNNEQFF. The chain couples TRBV7-2 to TRBJ2-1; D gene ambiguous. The CDR3 runs to 11 residues. V gave up 2 bases and J gave up 5 bases, with 1 base separating them. Germline V gives CDR1 SGHTA, CDR2 FQGNSA.